This paragraph covers one TCR beta chain sequence. The antigen remains undetermined. This sample stems from a study of shared clonotypes between healthy human individuals. Study-wide background: For every donor, three CD4 naive, three CD4 memory, two CD8 naive and one CD8 memory plates were used. Study results and limitations: Memory subsets generally showed lower estimated richness than naive subsets. The four-donor shared clonotypes exceeded non-shared clonotypes in generation probability, with non-shared ones scoring lower.

Here immunoSEQ multiplex PCR was the method, and the copy in TCRdb shows in-frame clones only, minus some. The sample lists about 300,000 clones; about 74% were seen once. The CDR3 is 14 amino acids. V lost 0 bases and J 3 bases, leaving 12 bases between the germline ends. Germline V lookup: CDR1 GTSNPN, CDR2 SVGIG (reference sequence). The V gene is TRBV30, the J gene TRBJ2-7; D remains unclear. The origin of this receptor is a young man in good health. Sequences were obtained from memory CD4+ T cells sorted from blood. The sample's subset: CD45RA-negative fraction. This CDR3 reads CAWSVSSGRYEQYF. CDR3 DNA: TGTGCCTGGAGTGTGTCCTCCGGGCGCTACGAGCAGTACTTC. Variable domain in full (rest from reference TRBV30 and TRBJ2-7): SQTIHQWPATLVQPVGSPLSLECTVEGTSNPNLYWYRQAAGRGLQLLFYSVGIGQISSEVPQNLSASRPQDRQFILSSKKLLLSDSGFYLCAWSVSSGRYEQYFGPGTRLTVT.